These T cell receptor beta chains were read from a single sample in a study of T cell repertoires in ileal Crohn's disease. Clones were sequenced by immunoSEQ multiplex PCR, and TCRdb holds only the in-frame ones, with some missing. The table records approximately 10,000 clones, less than 85% of them present only once. Source material: ileal tissue. These receptors all come from an adult with Crohn's disease. Both conserved end residues are part of each CDR3. The order of the fields is clone size, D gene, V gene, J gene, CDR3 length, CDR3 DNA, CDR3 protein. The D gene is left open where the match is weak. Not all rows give a size; the values are once, few, many and, for expanded clones, a class.

abundance: few
d_gene: -
v_gene: TRBV19
j_gene: TRBJ1-2
len: 14
CDR3nt: TGTGCCAGTAGTATTGGACAGAACGCCTATGGCTACACCTTC
CDR3aa: CASSIGQNAYGYTF

abundance: -
d_gene: -
v_gene: TRBV6-1
j_gene: TRBJ1-1
len: 12
CDR3nt: TGTGCCAGCATAAAAAAGAACACTGAAGCTTTCTTT
CDR3aa: CASIKKNTEAFF

abundance: -
d_gene: TRBD1
v_gene: TRBV23-1
j_gene: TRBJ2-1
len: 16
CDR3nt: TGCGCCAGCGGCGTCGCAGGGGGCGAAATTAACAATGAGCAGTTCTTC
CDR3aa: CASGVAGGEINNEQFF

abundance: -
d_gene: TRBD1
v_gene: TRBV19
j_gene: TRBJ2-3
len: 14
CDR3nt: TGTGCCAGTAGGAACAGGGGGCGGGAAGATACGCAGTATTTT
CDR3aa: CASRNRGREDTQYF

abundance: -
d_gene: TRBD2
v_gene: TRBV7-2
j_gene: TRBJ2-5
len: 15
CDR3nt: TGTGCCAGCAGCACCGGGACTAGCGGGGGAAAGACCCAGTACTTC
CDR3aa: CASSTGTSGGKTQYF

abundance: -
d_gene: -
v_gene: TRBV2
j_gene: TRBJ1-2
len: 15
CDR3nt: TGTGCCAGCAGTCCACGGGGGGGAGGTTCGTATGGCTACACCTTC
CDR3aa: CASSPRGGGSYGYTF

abundance: -
d_gene: TRBD1
v_gene: TRBV19
j_gene: TRBJ1-3
len: 18
CDR3nt: TGTGCCAGTAGTATGCGGCAATCTGGGACAGGGTCTGGAAACACCATATATTTT
CDR3aa: CASSMRQSGTGSGNTIYF

abundance: -
d_gene: TRBD1
v_gene: TRBV6-1
j_gene: TRBJ1-6
len: 14
CDR3nt: TGTGCCACCCCTCCGGGACAGGGGGCTACACCCCTCCACTTT
CDR3aa: CATPPGQGATPLHF

abundance: few
d_gene: -
v_gene: TRBV10-3
j_gene: TRBJ1-2
len: 13
CDR3nt: TGTGCCATCTACAGGGTTGATCGGGATGGCTACACCTTC
CDR3aa: CAIYRVDRDGYTF

abundance: -
d_gene: TRBD1
v_gene: TRBV9
j_gene: TRBJ2-2
len: 15
CDR3nt: TGTGCCAGCAGCGCGACAGGGGCCAACACCGGGGAGCTGTTTTTT
CDR3aa: CASSATGANTGELFF

abundance: -
d_gene: -
v_gene: TRBV6-4
j_gene: TRBJ2-2
len: 13
CDR3nt: TGTGCCACCGGGCACGGGGAAGGCGGGGAGCTGTTTTTT
CDR3aa: CATGHGEGGELFF

abundance: -
d_gene: TRBD2
v_gene: TRBV12-5
j_gene: TRBJ2-7
len: 17
CDR3nt: TGTGCTAGTGGTTTGGGAGCACTAGCGGGGGGAACCGACGAGCAGTACTTC
CDR3aa: CASGLGALAGGTDEQYF

abundance: -
d_gene: TRBD1
v_gene: TRBV11-2
j_gene: TRBJ2-1
len: 16
CDR3nt: TGTGCCAGCAGCTCTAGGACAGGACCTTCCTACAATGAGCAGTTCTTC
CDR3aa: CASSSRTGPSYNEQFF

abundance: -
d_gene: -
v_gene: TRBV5-6
j_gene: TRBJ1-1
len: 14
CDR3nt: TGTGCCAGCAGCTTAGTTCCAACGGGCACTGAAGCTTTCTTT
CDR3aa: CASSLVPTGTEAFF

abundance: -
d_gene: -
v_gene: TRBV7-9
j_gene: TRBJ2-4
len: 15
CDR3nt: TGTGCCAGCAGCGCTTTAGAGGGTATCAGGAACATTCAGTACTTC
CDR3aa: CASSALEGIRNIQYF

abundance: -
d_gene: TRBD1
v_gene: TRBV6-5
j_gene: TRBJ1-6
len: 15
CDR3nt: TGTGCCAGCAGTTACTCGAGGACAGGGAATTCCCCCCTCCACTTT
CDR3aa: CASSYSRTGNSPLHF

abundance: once
d_gene: TRBD1
v_gene: TRBV5-6
j_gene: TRBJ1-5
len: 16
CDR3nt: TGTGCCAGCAGCCTAGGACAGGGAGGATTAGGCCAGCCCCAGCATTTT
CDR3aa: CASSLGQGGLGQPQHF

abundance: -
d_gene: TRBD1
v_gene: TRBV18
j_gene: TRBJ1-4
len: 17
CDR3nt: TGTGCCAGCTCACCATTTGGGACAGGGGACAATAATGAAAAACTGTTTTTT
CDR3aa: CASSPFGTGDNNEKLFF

abundance: -
d_gene: TRBD1
v_gene: TRBV19
j_gene: TRBJ1-5
len: 15
CDR3nt: TGTGCCAGCCGGACAGGGGAGAAACCGACTCAGCCCCAGCATTTT
CDR3aa: CASRTGEKPTQPQHF

abundance: -
d_gene: -
v_gene: TRBV7-8
j_gene: TRBJ2-1
len: 15
CDR3nt: TGTGCCAGCAGCTTCATCAGGGGCCCCTACAATGAGCAGTTCTTC
CDR3aa: CASSFIRGPYNEQFF

abundance: -
d_gene: -
v_gene: TRBV2
j_gene: TRBJ1-4
len: 13
CDR3nt: TGTGCCAGCAGTGAACGGACTGGTGAAAAACTGTTTTTT
CDR3aa: CASSERTGEKLFF

abundance: once
d_gene: -
v_gene: TRBV6-1
j_gene: TRBJ1-6
len: 12
CDR3nt: TGTGCCAGCAGTGAACGTAATTCACCCCTCCACTTT
CDR3aa: CASSERNSPLHF

abundance: -
d_gene: TRBD1
v_gene: TRBV4-2
j_gene: TRBJ2-3
len: 19
CDR3nt: TGTGCCAGCAGCCAAGATTGGGGACAGGTGGGAGGCCGGAAGGATACGCAGTATTTT
CDR3aa: CASSQDWGQVGGRKDTQYF

abundance: -
d_gene: -
v_gene: TRBV7-8
j_gene: TRBJ2-7
len: 11
CDR3nt: TGTGCCAGCAGCGTAACGAGCGAGCAGTACTTC
CDR3aa: CASSVTSEQYF

abundance: -
d_gene: -
v_gene: TRBV30
j_gene: TRBJ1-2
len: 13
CDR3nt: TGTGCCTGGAGTGTACAGGTCGGCAGTGGCTACACCTTC
CDR3aa: CAWSVQVGSGYTF

abundance: -
d_gene: TRBD2
v_gene: TRBV13
j_gene: TRBJ2-7
len: 19
CDR3nt: TGTGCCAGCAGCTTCCCAACGGGAGGCACGAGAGGGGAGGCCTACGAGCAGTACTTC
CDR3aa: CASSFPTGGTRGEAYEQYF